One T cell receptor (beta chain) is described in this entry. This entry comes from a study of blood T cell repertoires in COVID-19. Whole-study context: Acute and convalescent COVID-19 specimens originated in the United States, Italy and Spain.

Germline V CDR1 and CDR2: MNHEY, SMNVEV (reference sequence). The CDR3 loop spans 14 amino acids. The V and J ends lost 7 bases and 3 bases respectively, with 15 bases between them. The repertoire was sequenced with immunoSEQ multiplex PCR; TCRdb's copy has only in-frame clones and lacks some. The sample comprises some 490,000 clones, 88% of which are singletons, and roughly 8.5% rests with the top ten. The V gene is TRBV27, the J gene TRBJ1-1, with a weak D call TRBD1 (5 bases). The receptor's source is an older woman who had recovered from COVID-19. Sample: PBMCs or T cells enriched from blood (not recorded which). The CDR3 is CASKGLTVDTEAFF. The DNA of the CDR3 is TGTGCCAGCAAGGGTCTGACAGTTGACACTGAAGCTTTCTTT.